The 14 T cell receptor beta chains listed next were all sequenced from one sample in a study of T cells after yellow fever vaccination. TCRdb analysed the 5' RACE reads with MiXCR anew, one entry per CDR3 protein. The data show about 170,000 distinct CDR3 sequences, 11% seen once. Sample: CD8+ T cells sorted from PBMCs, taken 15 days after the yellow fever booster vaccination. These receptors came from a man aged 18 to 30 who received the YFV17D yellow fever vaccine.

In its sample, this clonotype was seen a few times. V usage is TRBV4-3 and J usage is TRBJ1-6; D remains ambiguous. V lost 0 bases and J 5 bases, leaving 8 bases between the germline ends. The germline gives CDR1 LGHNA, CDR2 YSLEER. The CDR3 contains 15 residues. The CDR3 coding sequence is TGCGCCAGCAGCCAAGATAGAGCGGATAATTCACCCCTCCACTTT. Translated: CASSQDRADNSPLHF.

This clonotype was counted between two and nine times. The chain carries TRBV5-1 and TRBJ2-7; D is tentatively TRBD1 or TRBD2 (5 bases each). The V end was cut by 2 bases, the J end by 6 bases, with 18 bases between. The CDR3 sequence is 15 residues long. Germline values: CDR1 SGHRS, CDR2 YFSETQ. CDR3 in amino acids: CASSFGLGEVREQYV. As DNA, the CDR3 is TGCGCCAGCAGCTTTGGGCTGGGGGAAGTCCGCGAGCAGTACGTC.

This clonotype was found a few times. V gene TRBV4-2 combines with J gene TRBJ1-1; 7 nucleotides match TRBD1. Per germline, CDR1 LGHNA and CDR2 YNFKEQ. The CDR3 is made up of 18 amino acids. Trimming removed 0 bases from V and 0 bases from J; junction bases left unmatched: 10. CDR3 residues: CASSQDWIRTGMNTEAFF. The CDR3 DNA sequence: TGTGCCAGCAGCCAAGATTGGATAAGGACAGGAATGAACACTGAAGCTTTCTTT.

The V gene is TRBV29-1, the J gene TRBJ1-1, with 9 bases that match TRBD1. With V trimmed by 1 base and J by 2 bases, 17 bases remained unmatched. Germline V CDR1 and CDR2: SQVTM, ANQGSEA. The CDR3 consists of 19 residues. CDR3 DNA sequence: TGCAGCGTTGAAGGGTGGGTTAGGACAGGGGCGAATCAAAACACTGAAGCTTTCTTT. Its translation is CSVEGWVRTGANQNTEAFF.

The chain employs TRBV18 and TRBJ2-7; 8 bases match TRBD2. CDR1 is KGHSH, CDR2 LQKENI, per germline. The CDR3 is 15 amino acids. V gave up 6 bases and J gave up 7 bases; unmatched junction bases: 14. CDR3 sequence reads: CASSPVIGGDWEQYV. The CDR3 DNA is TGTGCCAGCTCGCCAGTCATCGGGGGGGATTGGGAGCAGTACGTC.

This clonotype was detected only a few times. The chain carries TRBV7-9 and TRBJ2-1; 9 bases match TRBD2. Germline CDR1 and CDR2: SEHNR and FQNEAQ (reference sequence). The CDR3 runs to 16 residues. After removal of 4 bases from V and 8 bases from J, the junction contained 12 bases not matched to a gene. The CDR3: CASSSAGLALVYEQFF. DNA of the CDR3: TGTGCCAGCAGCTCCGCGGGACTAGCCTTGGTCTATGAGCAGTTCTTC.

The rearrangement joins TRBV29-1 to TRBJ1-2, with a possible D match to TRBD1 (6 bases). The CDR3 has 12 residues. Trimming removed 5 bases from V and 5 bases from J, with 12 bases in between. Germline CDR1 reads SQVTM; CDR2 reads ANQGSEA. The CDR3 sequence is CSVLPDRYGYTF. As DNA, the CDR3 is TGCAGCGTTTTGCCGGACAGATATGGCTACACCTTC. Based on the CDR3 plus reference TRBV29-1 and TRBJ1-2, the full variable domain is SAVISQKPSRDICQRGTSLTIQCQVDSQVTMMFWYRQQPGQSLTLIATANQGSEATYESGFVIDKFPISRPNLTFSTLTVSNMSPEDSSIYLCSVLPDRYGYTFGSGTRLTVV.

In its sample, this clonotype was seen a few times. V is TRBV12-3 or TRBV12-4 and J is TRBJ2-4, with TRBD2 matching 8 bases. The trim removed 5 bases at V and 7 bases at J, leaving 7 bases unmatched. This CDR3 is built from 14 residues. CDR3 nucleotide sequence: TGTGCCAGCAGTCCCAGCGGGGGAATGAACATTCAGTACTTC. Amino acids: CASSPSGGMNIQYF.

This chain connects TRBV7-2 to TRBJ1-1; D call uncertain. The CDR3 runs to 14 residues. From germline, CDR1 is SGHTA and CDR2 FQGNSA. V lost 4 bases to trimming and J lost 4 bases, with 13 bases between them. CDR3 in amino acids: CASSWEGVGTEAFF. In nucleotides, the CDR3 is TGTGCCAGCAGCTGGGAGGGAGTAGGCACTGAAGCTTTCTTT. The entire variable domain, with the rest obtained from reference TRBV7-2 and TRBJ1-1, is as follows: GAGVSQSPSNKVTEKGKDVELRCDPISGHTALYWYRQSLGQGLEFLIYFQGNSAPDKSGLPSDRFSAERTGGSVSTLTIQRTQQEDSAVYLCASSWEGVGTEAFFGQGTRLTVV.

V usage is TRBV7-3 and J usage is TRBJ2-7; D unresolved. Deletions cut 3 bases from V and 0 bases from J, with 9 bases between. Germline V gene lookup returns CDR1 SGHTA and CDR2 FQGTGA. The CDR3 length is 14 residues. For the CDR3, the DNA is TGTGCCAGCAGCTTCTCATCGGACTCCTACGAGCAGTACTTC. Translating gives CASSFSSDSYEQYF.

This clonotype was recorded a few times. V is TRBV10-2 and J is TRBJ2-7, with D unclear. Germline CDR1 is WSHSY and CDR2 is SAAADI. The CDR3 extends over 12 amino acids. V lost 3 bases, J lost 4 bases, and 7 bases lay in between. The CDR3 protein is CASSDRPYEQYV. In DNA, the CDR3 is TGCGCCAGCAGTGACCGCCCGTACGAGCAGTACGTC.

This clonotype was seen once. The CDR3, as DNA: TGTGCCAGCAGTTACACGATCCAGGGGATAGAGGGAACAGATACGCAGTATTTT. Protein product: CASSYTIQGIEGTDTQYF. The V gene is TRBV6-2 or TRBV6-3, the J gene TRBJ2-3; tentative D call: TRBD1 (6 bases). The CDR3 has 18 amino acids. Germline loops: CDR1 MNHEY, CDR2 SVGEGT. Trimming took off 2 bases at V and 3 bases at J, with 21 bases between the two ends.

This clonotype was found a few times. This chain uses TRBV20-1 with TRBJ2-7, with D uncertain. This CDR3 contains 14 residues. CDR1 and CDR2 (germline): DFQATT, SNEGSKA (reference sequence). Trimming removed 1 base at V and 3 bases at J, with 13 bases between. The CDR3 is CSARGLKGGYEQYF. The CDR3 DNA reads TGCAGTGCTAGAGGGTTAAAGGGTGGCTACGAGCAGTACTTC.

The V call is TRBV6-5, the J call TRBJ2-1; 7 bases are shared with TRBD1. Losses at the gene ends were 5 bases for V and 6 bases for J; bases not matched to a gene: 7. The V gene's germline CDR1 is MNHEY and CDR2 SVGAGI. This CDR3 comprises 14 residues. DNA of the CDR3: TGTGCCAGCAGTCGACAGGGTTCTGGCAATGAGCAGTTCTTC. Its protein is CASSRQGSGNEQFF.